The TCR beta chain described here comes from a study of post-analysis software for immune sequencing data. Study overall: Clinical courses comprised relapsing-remitting, secondary progressive and progressive-relapsing multiple sclerosis. Study-level findings and limits: Among several TRBV segments more frequent in patients than controls were TRBV5-6, TRBV5-1 and TRBV20-1. Samples from a shared batch, those prepared together, strongly co-clustered by F measure. Normalized Chao1 diversity in multiple sclerosis patients fell significantly below that of controls.

The CDR3 is made up of 12 amino acids. Germline-derived CDR1 and CDR2 are KGHDR and SFDVKD. V was shortened by 9 bases and J by 6 bases, with 12 bases between the two germline ends. Unique molecular identifiers were carried by the TCR beta cDNA libraries. Some 500,000 cDNA molecules were obtained per 1 to 10 million input T cells. TCRdb analysed the PCR reads with MiXCR anew, one entry per CDR3 protein. The sample has roughly 540,000 distinct CDR3 sequences, around a third seen once. About this clonotype: Its antigen is still unknown.

The V and J genes are TRBV24-1 and TRBJ2-3, with D perhaps being TRBD1 or TRBD2 (6 bases each). This TCR was sampled from a girl aged 2-17 years with multiple sclerosis. The sample was blood. The CDR3: CATRGRDDTQYF. CDR3 DNA: TGTGCCACCCGGGGGCGCGATGATACGCAGTATTTT.